A selection of T cell receptor beta chains follows, all from one sample in a study of Japanese encephalitis immunity and Zika vaccine responses. TCRdb reanalysed the 5' RACE reads using MiXCR and keeps one entry per CDR3 protein. Of hundreds of distinct CDR3 sequences in the sample, around 7% are singletons; the top ten hold 40%. The sample in question was antigen-activated CD4+ T cells from blood, cultured, obtained during a Zika inactivated vaccine study. Receptor source: an adult woman who received an inactivated Zika virus vaccine. CDR3s include the opening cysteine and the closing phenylalanine or tryptophan. Each record gives: J gene, V gene, D gene, clone size, CDR3 length, CDR3 DNA, CDR3 protein. The D gene is left open where the match is weak. The size entry is marked missing in some rows and otherwise reads once, few, many or a size class.

J: TRBJ2-3
V: TRBV30
D: -
size: hyperexpanded
length: 11
DNA: TGTGCCTGGAGTACCACAGATACGCAGTATTTT
CDR3: CAWSTTDTQYF

J: TRBJ2-3
V: TRBV13
D: TRBD2
size: hyperexpanded
length: 15
DNA: TGTGCCAGCAGCGAAAGAGGGAGGGGCACAGATACGCAGTATTTT
CDR3: CASSERGRGTDTQYF

J: TRBJ1-5
V: TRBV5-1
D: TRBD1
size: -
length: 15
DNA: TGCGCCAGCAGCTCCGGAACAGGGGACAATCAGCCCCAGCATTTT
CDR3: CASSSGTGDNQPQHF

J: TRBJ2-5
V: TRBV25-1
D: TRBD1
size: large
length: 15
DNA: TGTGCCAGCAGTCCCTGGGACAGGGGGTCGGAGACCCAGTACTTC
CDR3: CASSPWDRGSETQYF

J: TRBJ2-1
V: TRBV25-1
D: -
size: large
length: 11
DNA: TGTGCCAGCAGTGAAAGGGTGGAGCAGTTCTTC
CDR3: CASSERVEQFF

J: TRBJ2-3
V: TRBV3-1
D: -
size: -
length: 14
DNA: TGTGCCAGCAGCCTGCGCCTGGAGGCAGATACGCAGTATTTT
CDR3: CASSLRLEADTQYF

J: TRBJ1-5
V: TRBV10-3
D: -
size: hyperexpanded
length: 14
DNA: TGTGCCATCAGTGGGGGGGGCTCAGATCAGCCCCAGCATTTT
CDR3: CAISGGGSDQPQHF

J: TRBJ2-1
V: TRBV20-1
D: TRBD2
size: medium-sized
length: 17
DNA: TGCAGTGCTAGGTCGGGCGGGGGGGGCGGCTCCTACAATGAGCAGTTCTTC
CDR3: CSARSGGGGGSYNEQFF

J: TRBJ2-3
V: TRBV12-3/TRBV12-4
D: TRBD2
size: hyperexpanded
length: 15
DNA: TGTGCCAGCAGTTTCTCGACTAGCGGGGTGTATACGCAGTATTTT
CDR3: CASSFSTSGVYTQYF

J: TRBJ1-4
V: TRBV24-1
D: -
size: large
length: 16
DNA: TGTGCCACCAGTGAAGAATCTACCACAACTAATGAAAAACTGTTTTTT
CDR3: CATSEESTTTNEKLFF

J: TRBJ2-5
V: TRBV10-3
D: -
size: hyperexpanded
length: 14
DNA: TGTGCCATCAGTGAGTCCAACAAAAAAGAGACCCAGTACTTC
CDR3: CAISESNKKETQYF

J: TRBJ2-5
V: TRBV2
D: -
size: large
length: 11
DNA: TGTGCCAGCAGGGGCCGGGAGACCCAGTACTTC
CDR3: CASRGRETQYF

J: TRBJ1-2
V: TRBV4-2
D: -
size: medium-sized
length: 15
DNA: TGTGCCAGCAGCCCTGGGGCAGGGAGCAACTATGGCTACACCTTC
CDR3: CASSPGAGSNYGYTF

J: TRBJ2-7
V: TRBV7-6
D: TRBD2
size: medium-sized
length: 16
DNA: TGTGCCAGCAGCTCCTTGGCGGGGACTACGAACGTCGAGCAGTACTTC
CDR3: CASSSLAGTTNVEQYF

J: TRBJ1-4
V: TRBV4-3
D: -
size: few
length: 11
DNA: TGCGCCAGCAGCCAAGAGGAAAAACTGTTTTTT
CDR3: CASSQEEKLFF

J: TRBJ1-1
V: TRBV12-5
D: -
size: large
length: 12
DNA: TGTGCTAGTGGTTTGGTACCGCACAAACCTTTCTTT
CDR3: CASGLVPHKPFF

J: TRBJ2-7
V: TRBV19
D: TRBD2
size: -
length: 15
DNA: TGTGCCAGTAGTATTGGGACTAGCGGGGCGTACGAGCAGTACTTC
CDR3: CASSIGTSGAYEQYF

J: TRBJ1-1
V: TRBV20-1
D: -
size: hyperexpanded
length: 13
DNA: TGCAGTGCTACTAAGGACAGGAACACTGAAGCTTTCTTT
CDR3: CSATKDRNTEAFF

J: TRBJ1-2
V: TRBV2
D: -
size: large
length: 14
DNA: TGTGCCAGCAGTGACGGGGGTTTTCCCTATGGCTACACCTTC
CDR3: CASSDGGFPYGYTF

J: TRBJ2-7
V: TRBV5-1
D: -
size: large
length: 14
DNA: TGCGCCAGCAGCTGGCGGGCGGGTACCTACGAGCAGTACTTC
CDR3: CASSWRAGTYEQYF

J: TRBJ2-7
V: TRBV3-1
D: TRBD1
size: large
length: 18
DNA: TGTGCCAGCAGCCAAGGCCCTGGCGCGACAGGGAACTCCTACGAGCAGTACTTC
CDR3: CASSQGPGATGNSYEQYF

J: TRBJ1-6
V: TRBV4-3
D: -
size: large
length: 13
DNA: TGCGCCAGCAGCCAAGCGGAGGGTTCACCCCTCCACTTT
CDR3: CASSQAEGSPLHF

J: TRBJ1-5
V: TRBV29-1
D: -
size: hyperexpanded
length: 14
DNA: TGCAGCGTTGGTCAGACAGACGGCAATCAGCCCCAGCATTTT
CDR3: CSVGQTDGNQPQHF

J: TRBJ2-1
V: TRBV20-1
D: TRBD2
size: large
length: 12
DNA: TGCAGTGCTAGTCGATCGGGAGGGGAGCAGTTCTTC
CDR3: CSASRSGGEQFF

J: TRBJ1-2
V: TRBV6-2/TRBV6-3
D: -
size: -
length: 12
DNA: TGTGCCAGCAGTTACCCCGATGGGCGCTACACCTTC
CDR3: CASSYPDGRYTF

J: TRBJ2-7
V: TRBV20-1
D: TRBD2
size: medium-sized
length: 15
DNA: TGCAGTGCTAGACCGGCTAGCGGGAGGGTGAACGAGCAGTACTTC
CDR3: CSARPASGRVNEQYF

J: TRBJ2-7
V: TRBV20-1
D: -
size: large
length: 15
DNA: TGCAGTGCTAGAGATGAGCAAGGGCCCTCCTACGAGCAGTACTTC
CDR3: CSARDEQGPSYEQYF

J: TRBJ2-3
V: TRBV2
D: -
size: medium-sized
length: 13
DNA: TGTGCCAGCAGGGCCCAACTAGGAGATACGCAGTATTTT
CDR3: CASRAQLGDTQYF

J: TRBJ2-3
V: TRBV7-9
D: TRBD2
size: medium-sized
length: 20
DNA: TGTGCCAGCAGCTTAGCGTACAGTCCGGGACTAGCGATCAGCACAGATACGCAGTATTTT
CDR3: CASSLAYSPGLAISTDTQYF

J: TRBJ2-7
V: TRBV30
D: -
size: large
length: 12
DNA: TGTGCCTGGACAGGGACCACCTACGAGCAGTACTTC
CDR3: CAWTGTTYEQYF

J: TRBJ1-3
V: TRBV9
D: -
size: large
length: 13
DNA: TGTGCCAGCAGCGTCAGCTCTGGAAACACCATATATTTT
CDR3: CASSVSSGNTIYF

J: TRBJ1-2
V: TRBV6-2/TRBV6-3
D: TRBD1
size: few
length: 12
DNA: TGTGCCAGCAGGACAGGGTCGGAAGGCTACACCTTC
CDR3: CASRTGSEGYTF

J: TRBJ2-7
V: TRBV30
D: -
size: large
length: 12
DNA: TGTGCCTGGAGGCCTAGGGGTCAGGAGCAGTACTTC
CDR3: CAWRPRGQEQYF

J: TRBJ2-3
V: TRBV6-6
D: TRBD2
size: large
length: 16
DNA: TGTGCCAGCACCAAAGGCGGGGGGCGAGGGTCGGATACGCAGTATTTT
CDR3: CASTKGGGRGSDTQYF

J: TRBJ2-1
V: TRBV12-3/TRBV12-4
D: TRBD1
size: medium-sized
length: 12
DNA: TGTGCCAGCAGTTTACGACAGGGGAATTGGTTCTTC
CDR3: CASSLRQGNWFF

J: TRBJ2-7
V: TRBV28
D: -
size: -
length: 12
DNA: TGTGCCAGCAGTTTATCAACGCCCGAGCAGTACTTC
CDR3: CASSLSTPEQYF

J: TRBJ1-5
V: TRBV27
D: -
size: few
length: 16
DNA: TGTGCCAGCAGTTTATCGTTCAAGGGCGTCAATCAGCCCCAGCATTTT
CDR3: CASSLSFKGVNQPQHF

J: TRBJ1-2
V: TRBV18
D: -
size: large
length: 14
DNA: TGTGCCAGCTCACCACGGGAAACAAACTATGGCTACACCTTC
CDR3: CASSPRETNYGYTF

J: TRBJ1-4
V: TRBV4-1
D: -
size: once
length: 16
DNA: TGCGCCAGCAGCCCTGAAGGCACCGCGACTAATGAAAAACTGTTTTTT
CDR3: CASSPEGTATNEKLFF

J: TRBJ2-3
V: TRBV4-2
D: -
size: -
length: 17
DNA: TGTGCCAGCAGCCAAGATTTTGGCAGGGGTTCCACAGATACGCAGTATTTT
CDR3: CASSQDFGRGSTDTQYF

J: TRBJ1-4
V: TRBV6-1
D: TRBD1
size: few
length: 16
DNA: TGTGCCAGCAGTCACGCGGGACAGGGAACTAATGAAAAACTGTTTTTT
CDR3: CASSHAGQGTNEKLFF

J: TRBJ2-5
V: TRBV15
D: TRBD2
size: medium-sized
length: 18
DNA: TGTGCCACCAGCAGAGATAAAATGGGACTAGCGGTTCAAGAGACCCAGTACTTC
CDR3: CATSRDKMGLAVQETQYF

J: TRBJ2-1
V: TRBV5-1
D: TRBD2
size: medium-sized
length: 15
DNA: TGCGCCAGCAGCCAGGGACTAGCAGGACCCTCTGAGCAGTTCTTC
CDR3: CASSQGLAGPSEQFF